The 14 T cell receptor beta chains below were found in one sample sequenced in a study of naive and memory T cell subsets. The beta constant-region primer was an equimolar mix of two oligonucleotides covering TRBC1 and TRBC2. TCRdb reprocessed the UMI-ligation and nested PCR reads with MiXCR, giving one entry per CDR3 protein. The profile shows approximately 89,000 distinct CDR3 sequences, 5.5% to 8.5% of them singletons. Sequenced input: central memory CD4+ T cells from blood. These receptors all come from a human donor in good health.

This clonotype was seen at least ten times. This chain uses TRBV2 with TRBJ1-1; no clear D gene. Trimming shortened V by 1 base and J by 7 bases, and 7 bases separated the two germline ends. This CDR3 comprises 12 residues. CDR1 is SNHLY, CDR2 FYNNEI, per germline. The CDR3 loop is CASSEGKVEAFF. The CDR3 coding sequence is TGTGCCAGCAGTGAAGGGAAGGTTGAAGCTTTCTTT.

This clonotype came up a few times. V usage is TRBV7-9 and J usage is TRBJ2-6; D unclear. CDR1 is SEHNR and CDR2 is FQNEAQ in the germline V gene (reference sequence). The CDR3 is 20 amino acids. The ends were cut back, 5 bases at V and 0 bases at J, with 23 bases in the middle. Here the CDR3 DNA reads TGTGCCAGCAGCCCCATACGAGCCGGAACGGCCCCCTCTGGGGCCAACGTCCTGACTTTC. Translating gives CASSPIRAGTAPSGANVLTF.

Only a few counts were recorded for this clonotype. The V gene is TRBV6-2 or TRBV6-3, the J gene TRBJ2-7; 8 bases map to TRBD1. The CDR3 extends over 16 amino acids. V shed 11 bases, J shed 1 base, and the junction held 16 bases outside the gene matches. CDR1 and CDR2 (germline): MNHEY, SVGEGT. The CDR3, as DNA: TGTGCCGCCGACCCCAACGGGACAGGATTTTCCTACGAGCAGTACTTC. Amino acids: CAADPNGTGFSYEQYF.

This clonotype appeared many times. The CDR3 DNA is TGTGCCAGCAGTCCCAGATCTGAAGCTTTCTTT. It translates to CASSPRSEAFF. This chain links TRBV12-3 or TRBV12-4 with TRBJ1-1; D uncertain. The V end was cut by 5 bases, the J end by 6 bases, with 7 bases between. CDR3 size: 11 residues.

In DNA form, the CDR3 reads TGTGCCAGCAGTTTAGGGTGGTTGGGAGCTTTCTTT. It specifies CASSLGWLGAFF. This chain connects TRBV12-3 or TRBV12-4 to TRBJ1-1; no clear D gene. The CDR3 covers 12 residues. V was cut by 1 base and J by 10 bases, with 10 bases left in between.

This clonotype appeared many times. The J gene is TRBJ1-5, the V gene TRBV20-1; D call uncertain. This CDR3 has 13 residues. Trimming shortened V by 5 bases and J by 2 bases, and 10 bases separated the two germline ends. CDR1 is DFQATT and CDR2 is SNEGSKA in the germline V gene (reference sequence). CDR3 sequence: CSAQTGRNQPQHF. DNA of the CDR3: TGCAGTGCTCAGACCGGACGCAATCAGCCCCAGCATTTT.

This clonotype was seen ten or more times. The rearrangement joins TRBV11-2 to TRBJ1-4; D gene uncertain. Trimming left V 3 bases short and J 5 bases short, with 4 bases between. CDR1 SGHAT and CDR2 FQNNGV come from the germline V gene. The CDR3 loop spans 12 amino acids. CDR3 nucleotides: TGTGCCAGCAGCTTTTCAAATGAAAAACTGTTTTTT. This sequence encodes CASSFSNEKLFF.

This clonotype was counted many times. V and J are TRBV15 and TRBJ2-2, with D perhaps matching TRBD1 (6 bases). This CDR3 has 16 amino acids. From germline, CDR1 is LNHNV and CDR2 YYDKDF (reference sequence). V dropped 3 bases and J dropped 4 bases, with 15 bases sitting between them. CDR3 in amino acids: CATSRDGQTATGELFF. In DNA form, the CDR3 reads TGTGCCACCAGCAGGGACGGACAGACAGCCACCGGGGAGCTGTTTTTT. The entire variable domain, with the rest obtained from reference TRBV15 and TRBJ2-2, is as follows: DAMVIQNPRYQVTQFGKPVTLSCSQTLNHNVMYWYQQKSSQAPKLLFHYYDKDFNNEADTPDNFQSRRPNTSFCFLDIRSPGLGDTAMYLCATSRDGQTATGELFFGEGSRLTVL.

This clonotype was detected a few times. This chain uses TRBV4-1 with TRBJ2-3; no reliable D call. Germline V lookup: CDR1 MGHRA, CDR2 YSYEKL. The germline V and J ends were trimmed by 6 bases and 6 bases, with 13 bases remaining between them. There are 13 residues in the CDR3. DNA for the CDR3: TGCGCCAGCAGACATCCTTGGGCGGATACGCAGTATTTT. Protein product: CASRHPWADTQYF.

This clonotype was seen only a few times. The rearrangement uses TRBV7-6 and TRBJ2-1, with 9 positions matching TRBD2. V lost 8 bases, J lost 7 bases, and 9 bases stayed unmatched. Germline CDR1 is SGHVS and CDR2 is FNYEAQ. The CDR3 is 14 residues long. CDR3 in DNA: TGTGCCAGCTCCCTAGCGGGAACCGTAAATGAGCAGTTCTTC. Its translation: CASSLAGTVNEQFF.

The genes are TRBV12-3 or TRBV12-4 and TRBJ2-7; perhaps TRBD1 as D (5 bases). This CDR3 is 13 amino acids long. Deletions cut 6 bases from V and 0 bases from J, with 9 bases between. CDR3 region: CASSQQVSYEQYF. The CDR3 coding sequence is TGTGCCAGCAGCCAACAGGTCTCCTACGAGCAGTACTTC.

The chain links TRBV27 to TRBJ2-1; the match to TRBD2 covers 10 bases. CDR3 length: 14 amino acids. J was trimmed by 4 bases and V by 4 bases; bases with no gene match: 1. Germline V lookup: CDR1 MNHEY, CDR2 SMNVEV (reference sequence). CDR3 sequence reads: CASSSTSGYNEQFF. CDR3 coding DNA: TGTGCCAGCAGTTCGACTAGCGGGTACAATGAGCAGTTCTTC.

This clonotype was found many times. The CDR3 loop is CSALGGGRVGTGELFF. The CDR3 DNA follows: TGCAGTGCCCTGGGCGGCGGGAGGGTAGGCACCGGGGAGCTGTTTTTT. The rearrangement joins TRBV20-1 to TRBJ2-2; 9 nucleotides match TRBD2. CDR1 DFQATT and CDR2 SNEGSKA come from the germline V gene (reference sequence). The junction had 12 bases not matched to a gene; V was cut back by 6 bases and J by 4 bases. The CDR3 runs to 16 residues.

The chain has TRBV29-1 and TRBJ2-3; 9 bases map to TRBD2. Trimming took 6 bases from V and 7 from J; bases not matched to a gene: 14. This CDR3 is built from 15 residues. Per germline, CDR1 SQVTM and CDR2 ANQGSEA. The CDR3 nucleotides read TGCAGCGTCGGCTTGGACGGGACTAGCATCTATACGCAGTATTTT. Encoded protein: CSVGLDGTSIYTQYF.